This TCR beta chain emerged from a study of T cell changes during pregnancy in multiple sclerosis. The CDR3 is made up of 14 amino acids. Germline V lookup: CDR1 SEHNR, CDR2 FQNEAQ (reference sequence). Trimming took 1 base from V and 4 from J, leaving 10 bases between them. Using immunoSEQ multiplex PCR, the repertoire was profiled, and TCRdb retains in-frame clones only, with some absent. The data show some 57,000 clones, approximately 90% seen once. The TCR comes from a female donor in good health, enrolled as a control in a pregnancy study. This chain connects TRBV7-9 to TRBJ1-2; D might be TRBD1 (5 bases). This specimen consisted of peripheral blood, obtained in the first trimester of pregnancy. The CDR3 loop is CASSLDQGIYGYTF. The CDR3 DNA reads TGTGCCAGCAGCTTAGATCAGGGTATCTATGGCTACACCTTC.